The clone carrying this T cell receptor (beta chain) was counted ten times or more. These data are taken from a study of T cells after posttransplantation cyclophosphamide. Profiled with immunoSEQ multiplex PCR; TCRdb holds only in-frame clones, not every one. Listed for the sample are under 50,000 clones, none seen a single time. V lost 0 bases, J lost 6 bases, and 8 bases lay in between. Germline CDR1 LNHNV, CDR2 YYDKDF (reference sequence). CDR3 size: 13 residues. This chain connects TRBV15 to TRBJ1-2, with D tentatively TRBD1 (6 bases). The sequence derives from a man in his forties in good health, CMV-negative, and a related stem cell transplant donor. The sample comprised PBMCs. In nucleotides, the CDR3 is TGTGCCACCAGCAGAGAAGAGGGGGATGGCTACACCTTC. Its protein product is CATSREEGDGYTF. Together with reference TRBV15 and TRBJ1-2, the CDR3 gives the full variable domain: DAMVIQNPRYQVTQFGKPVTLSCSQTLNHNVMYWYQQKSSQAPKLLFHYYDKDFNNEADTPDNFQSRRPNTSFCFLDIRSPGLGDTAMYLCATSREEGDGYTFGSGTRLTVV.